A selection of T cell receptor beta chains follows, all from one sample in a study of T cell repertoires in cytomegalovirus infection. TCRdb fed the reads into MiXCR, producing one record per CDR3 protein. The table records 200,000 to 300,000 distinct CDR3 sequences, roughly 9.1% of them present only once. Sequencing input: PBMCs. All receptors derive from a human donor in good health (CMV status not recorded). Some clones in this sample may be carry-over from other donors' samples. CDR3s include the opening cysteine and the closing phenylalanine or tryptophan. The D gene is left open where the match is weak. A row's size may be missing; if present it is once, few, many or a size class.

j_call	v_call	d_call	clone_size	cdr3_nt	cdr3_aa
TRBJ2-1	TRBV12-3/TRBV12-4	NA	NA	TGTGCCAGCAGTTTCGGGACATCCTACAATGAGCAGTTCTTC	CASSFGTSYNEQFF
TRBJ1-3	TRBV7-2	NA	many	TGTGCCAGCAGCCCTAGTGACAGTCTTGGAAACACCATATATTTT	CASSPSDSLGNTIYF
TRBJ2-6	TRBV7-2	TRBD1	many	TGTGCCAGCAGCTTTGAGACAGGGGGTTCTGGGGCCAACGTCCTGACTTTC	CASSFETGGSGANVLTF
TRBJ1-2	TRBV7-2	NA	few	TGTGCCAGCAGCTTAGTGGTGGAGGGTAGCTATGGCTACACCTTC	CASSLVVEGSYGYTF
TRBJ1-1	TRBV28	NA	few	TGTGCCAGCAGTACTAGGAGAGAAGCTTTCTTT	CASSTRREAFF
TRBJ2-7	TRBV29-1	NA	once	TGCAGTGCCATATGGGAGCAGTACTTC	CSAIWEQYF
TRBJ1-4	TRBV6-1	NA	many	TGTGCCAGCAGTTATGGGGGTTCCGGTGAAAAACTGTTTTTT	CASSYGGSGEKLFF
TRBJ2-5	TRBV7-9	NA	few	TGTGCCAGCAGCTTCGGACACCTTATTACGGAGACCCAGTACTTC	CASSFGHLITETQYF
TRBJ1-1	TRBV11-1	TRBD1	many	TGTGCCAGCAGCCCCTGGACAGGGTCGCGCACTGAAGCTTTCTTT	CASSPWTGSRTEAFF
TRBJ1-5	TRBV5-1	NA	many	TGCGCCAGCAGCGCCCGTCCGGTCGGGGACAATCAGCCCCAGCATTTT	CASSARPVGDNQPQHF
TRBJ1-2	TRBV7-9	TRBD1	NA	TGTGCCAGCAGCCCCAAGGCGGGGGGACAGGGGGCGCTTGGCTACACCTTC	CASSPKAGGQGALGYTF
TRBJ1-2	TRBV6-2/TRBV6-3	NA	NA	TGTGCCAGCTTCGACAGGACCTTCAACCGCTACACCTTC	CASFDRTFNRYTF
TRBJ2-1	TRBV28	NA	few	TGTGCCAGCTTCAGACTAGAGAACAATGAGCAGTTCTTC	CASFRLENNEQFF
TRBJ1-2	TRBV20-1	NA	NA	TGCAGTGCTAGAGAGCCCGCGGGCAACTATGGCTACACCTTC	CSAREPAGNYGYTF
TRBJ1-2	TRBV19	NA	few	TGTGCCAGTAGTATTACCGGGGTCCCTAACTATGGCTACACCTTC	CASSITGVPNYGYTF
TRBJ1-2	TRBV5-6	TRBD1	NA	TGTGCCAGCAGCGCGGGACAGGGGGCCTTGGGCTACACCTTC	CASSAGQGALGYTF
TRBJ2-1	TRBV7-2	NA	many	TGTGCCAGCAGCTTATCGGCCGGAGACAGATTCAATGAGCAGTTCTTC	CASSLSAGDRFNEQFF
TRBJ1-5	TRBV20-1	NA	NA	TGCAGTGCTAGAGTTGAGGCCCATAGCAATCAGCCCCAGCATTTT	CSARVEAHSNQPQHF
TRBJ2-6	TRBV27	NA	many	TGTGCCAGCAGTTTTTCCTTTTGGATTCTCTCTGGGGCCAACGTCCTGACTTTC	CASSFSFWILSGANVLTF
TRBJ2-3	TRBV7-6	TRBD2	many	TGTGCCAGCAGCTCACTAGCGGGAACTAGCACAGATACGCAGTATTTT	CASSSLAGTSTDTQYF
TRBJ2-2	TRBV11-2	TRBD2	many	TGTGCCAGCAGCTTAGTTACCAGCGGGGGAACCGGGGAGCTGTTTTTT	CASSLVTSGGTGELFF
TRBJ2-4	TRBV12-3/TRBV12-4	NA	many	TGTGCCAGCAGTTCGTCAGGCAAACTAGCCAAAAACATTCAGTACTTC	CASSSSGKLAKNIQYF
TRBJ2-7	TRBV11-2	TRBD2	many	TGTGCCAGCAGCTTAGAGTCGGCGGGAGGGGGTCACGAGCAGTACTTC	CASSLESAGGGHEQYF
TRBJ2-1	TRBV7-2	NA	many	TGTGCCAGCCTGTGGCGGGCCTCCTCCTACAATGAGCAGTTCTTC	CASLWRASSYNEQFF
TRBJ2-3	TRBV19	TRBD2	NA	TGTGCCAGTAGACGGGGACTAGCGGGGGGGCGGAGCACAGATCCGCAGTATTTT	CASRRGLAGGRSTDPQYF
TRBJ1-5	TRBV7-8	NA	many	TGTGCCAGCAGCTTAGAAACTGTGATAAGGGTTCAGCCCCAGCATTTT	CASSLETVIRVQPQHF
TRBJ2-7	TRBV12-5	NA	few	TGTGCTAGTGGTTTGGAAGGTAGCTCCTACGAGCAGTACTTC	CASGLEGSSYEQYF
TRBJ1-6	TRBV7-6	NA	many	TGTGCCAGCAGCCCTAGTCCCTATGGGAATTCACCCCTCCACTTT	CASSPSPYGNSPLHF
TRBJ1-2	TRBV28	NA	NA	TGTGCCAGCAGTTTAGTAATCGCGGTCAATGGCTACACCTTC	CASSLVIAVNGYTF